This passage covers 15 T cell receptor beta chains from one sample sequenced in a study of Ad26.COV2.S vaccination and SARS-CoV-2 variants. Only in-frame clones appear in the TCRdb table, and some are missing; sequencing was by immunoSEQ multiplex PCR. The sample holds about 350,000 clones, around 89% seen once. Treatment of the sample: approximately 18 received Ad26.COV2.S at low or high dose, single or two shots; about 5 received placebo; per-sample allocation not given. The samples were gathered on day 63 after the first injection of vaccine or placebo. The sample was peripheral blood, taken in a trial of Ad26.COV2.S vaccine versus placebo. Receptors originate from a person between 18 and 65 years old who received the Ad26.COV2.S COVID-19 vaccine or a placebo.

The rearrangement links TRBV4-1 to TRBJ2-3; possibly TRBD2 for D (6 bases). The CDR3 covers 15 residues. The germline gives CDR1 MGHRA, CDR2 YSYEKL. V shed 4 bases and J shed 2 bases, with 13 bases lying between them. The CDR3, as DNA: TGCGCCAGCAGCCTGGCCGGGAGAATCACAGATACGCAGTATTTT. Translating gives CASSLAGRITDTQYF.

This chain joins TRBV7-8 and TRBJ1-5; D might be TRBD1 (5 bases). This CDR3 spans 13 amino acids. Germline CDR1 is SGHVS and CDR2 is FQNEAQ. V was trimmed by 7 bases and J by 7 bases, leaving 14 bases between them. CDR3 nucleotides: TGTGCCAGCAAAGAGGGGACTGGCCAGCCCCAGCATTTT. Its protein is CASKEGTGQPQHF.

This rearrangement joins TRBV7-3 to TRBJ2-2; 7 nucleotides line up with TRBD1. There are 13 residues in the CDR3. With V trimmed by 5 bases and J by 5 bases, 2 bases remained unmatched. Germline CDR1 is SGHTA and CDR2 is FQGTGA. The chain's CDR3 is CASSAQGTGELFF. The CDR3 nucleotides read TGTGCCAGCAGCGCACAGGGGACCGGGGAGCTGTTTTTT.

This rearrangement joins TRBV18 to TRBJ2-2, with 11 bases lining up with TRBD2. V trimming: 1 base; J trimming: 2 bases; junction bases outside the gene matches: 0. Germline CDR1 KGHSH, CDR2 LQKENI. This CDR3 comprises 16 residues. CDR3 DNA sequence: TGTGCCAGCTCACCACGACTAGCGGGAAACACCGGGGAGCTGTTTTTT. Translated: CASSPRLAGNTGELFF.

The chain has TRBV18 and TRBJ1-5; D is uncertain. The CDR3 sequence is 13 residues long. Trimming removed 4 bases from V and 1 base from J, with 5 bases in between. CDR1 and CDR2 from the germline V gene are KGHSH and LQKENI. The CDR3 DNA reads as TGTGCCAGCTCACAGGAGAGCAATCAGCCCCAGCATTTT. It is translated as CASSQESNQPQHF. Combining the CDR3 with reference TRBV18 and TRBJ1-5 gives the whole variable domain NAGVMQNPRHLVRRRGQEARLRCSPMKGHSHVYWYRQLPEEGLKFMVYLQKENIIDESGMPKERFSAEFPKEGPSILRIQQVVRGDSAAYFCASSQESNQPQHFGDGTRLSIL.

This sequence joins TRBV19 and TRBJ2-2; D unclear. Trimming shortened V by 3 bases and J by 3 bases, and 5 bases separated the two germline ends. Germline lookup yields CDR1 LNHDA and CDR2 SQIVND (reference sequence). This CDR3 is 13 amino acids long. This CDR3 is CASSILDTGELFF. CDR3 sequence (DNA): TGTGCCAGTAGTATTCTGGACACCGGGGAGCTGTTTTTT.

The chain employs TRBV6-1 and TRBJ1-6; D call uncertain. The CDR3 contains 15 residues. Germline V gene lookup returns CDR1 MNHNS and CDR2 SASEGT. Deletions cut 3 bases from V and 6 bases from J, with 12 bases between. The CDR3 DNA follows: TGTGCCAGCAGTGACGGCAGACTACGTAATTCACCCCTCCACTTT. Amino acid sequence: CASSDGRLRNSPLHF.

V gene TRBV9 combines with J gene TRBJ1-2, with TRBD1 identical over 7 bases. The V gene end was trimmed by 4 bases and the J gene end by 4 bases; junction bases not matched to a gene: 13. This CDR3 is 16 amino acids long. Germline V CDR1 and CDR2: SGDLS, YYNGEE. The CDR3 region is CASSSSRTGVTYGYTF. The DNA of the CDR3 is TGTGCCAGCAGCTCATCCAGGACAGGAGTCACCTATGGCTACACCTTC.

In regard to this clone: An end of the junction differs from the germline gene, which may be a read error. This chain connects TRBV10-2 to TRBJ1-5; 7 bases map to TRBD1. CDR3 length equals 14 residues. Germline-derived CDR1 and CDR2 are WSHSY and SAAADI. The CDR3, as DNA: TGCGCCCGCAGTCGACAGGGTAGCAATCAGCCCCAGCATTTT. Amino acids: CARSRQGSNQPQHF.

J is TRBJ1-2 and V is TRBV5-1, with a weak D call TRBD1 (5 bases). V lost 7 bases and J lost 3, with 13 bases in between. Germline V lookup: CDR1 SGHRS, CDR2 YFSETQ. This CDR3 is built from 13 residues. The CDR3 reads CASADQGYYGYTF. In DNA form, the CDR3 reads TGCGCCAGCGCGGACCAGGGATACTATGGCTACACCTTC.

This chain connects TRBV9 to TRBJ1-3; D not certain. Trimming stripped 0 bases from V and 0 bases from J, with 7 bases between. The CDR3 is 15 amino acids. Germline V CDR1 and CDR2: SGDLS, YYNGEE. The CDR3 spells CASSVAGSSGNTIYF. The DNA of the CDR3 is TGTGCCAGCAGCGTAGCGGGGAGCTCTGGAAACACCATATATTTT. Together with reference TRBV9 and TRBJ1-3, the CDR3 gives the full variable domain: DSGVTQTPKHLITATGQRVTLRCSPRSGDLSVYWYQQSLDQGLQFLIQYYNGEERAKGNILERFSAQQFPDLHSELNLSSLELGDSALYFCASSVAGSSGNTIYFGEGSWLTVV.

The chain combines TRBV6-5 with TRBJ1-6; possibly TRBD1 for D (5 bases). The CDR3 runs to 13 residues. Germline-derived CDR1 and CDR2 are MNHEY and SVGAGI. V dropped 4 bases and J dropped 9 bases, with 10 bases sitting between them. The CDR3, as DNA: TGTGCCAGCAGTTTTGACAGAGGTTCACCCCTCCACTTT. This codes for CASSFDRGSPLHF.

The chain carries TRBV30 and TRBJ1-1, with 7 bases aligning to TRBD1. This CDR3 is 12 amino acids long. V gave up 5 bases and J gave up 5 bases; unmatched junction bases: 5. Per germline, CDR1 GTSNPN and CDR2 SVGIG (reference sequence). Here the CDR3 reads CAWETGRTEAFF. The CDR3, as DNA: TGTGCCTGGGAGACAGGGAGGACTGAAGCTTTCTTT.

The gene calls are TRBV4-2 and TRBJ1-1, with 10 bases fitting TRBD1. Germline V lookup: CDR1 LGHNA, CDR2 YNFKEQ. Trimming removed 1 base from V and 5 bases from J; junction bases left unmatched: 10. This CDR3 is 17 amino acids long. For the CDR3, the DNA is TGTGCCAGCAGCCAAGCCGGGACAGGGGTAAGACAGACTGAAGCTTTCTTT. It codes for CASSQAGTGVRQTEAFF.

The V gene is TRBV24-1, the J gene TRBJ2-1; perhaps TRBD2 as D (6 bases). Deletions cut 4 bases from V and 10 bases from J, with 19 bases between. The CDR3 is made up of 15 amino acids. The germline CDR1 and CDR2 sequences are KGHDR and SFDVKD. The CDR3, as DNA: TGTGCCACCAGTGACAATGGACTACCCCCGCAGGAGCAGTTCTTC. Its protein product is CATSDNGLPPQEQFF.